Reported below is one T cell receptor beta chain. This clonotype was seen repeatedly, ten times or more. What this receptor recognizes is not known. Base qualities are not provided; no much larger clone lies one nucleotide away. The cysteine opens and the phenylalanine closes a CDR3 of 14 amino acids. Of the read, only the CDR3 DNA is kept; its 42 bases are in frame from base 1. The germline V gene (reference sequence) gives CDR1 as SEHNR and CDR2 as FQNEAQ. Deletion took 7 bases off V and 6 bases off J, with a span of 17 bases between the germline ends. This sample stems from a study of T cell repertoires in cytomegalovirus infection (dated by TCRdb to about 2019). About the investigation overall: Peptide stimulations targeted recently identified HLA-C-restricted CMV epitopes, whose presentation resists viral immunomodulation, together with well-studied HLA-B-restricted epitopes. Donor HLA type was relevant to the analysis, because carriage of CMV infection together with the matching HLA type was indicated by public TCR beta signatures. The research as a whole found: The ex vivo response was dominated by HLA-C-restricted CMV-specific TCR beta clonotypes, which also provided the single most frequent clonotype in two of eight donors. Cumulative frequency of public TCR beta family members discriminated carriers of CMV infection plus the relevant HLA type in this cohort and an independent approximately 340-donor cohort.

Sequenced on an Illumina HiSeq 1500. In-frame beta chains were kept once TCRdb had trimmed the public reads at Q25 with fastp and called clones with MiXCR. Rows are unified per CDR3 protein, each entry keeping the most common DNA and genes. The sample table holds 90,000 to 120,000 distinct CDR3 sequences, of which under 50% were seen once. The ten most abundant clones make up roughly 70% of the sample. The treatment or condition label, read with the paper, signifies: in vitro stimulation with specific CMV peptide epitopes to enrich CMV-specific T cells. The V and J segments used are TRBV7-9 and TRBJ2-3; the D segment might be TRBD1 or TRBD2, since each matches 6 bases. The receptor was isolated from a human donor in good health (CMV status not recorded). Some clones in this sample may be carry-over from other donors' samples. The sample consisted of CD8+ T cells from cultured PBMCs, taken from culture after CMV antigen stimulation. The DNA sequence is TGTGCCAGCAACCAACCCGGGGGCCCCGATACGCAGTATTTT. Its protein product is CASNQPGGPDTQYF.